These T cell receptor beta chains were read from a single sample in a study of T cell responses to AZD1222 COVID-19 vaccine. Some clones are missing from TCRdb's copy, which holds only in-frame ones; the method was immunoSEQ multiplex PCR. The table has over 45,000 clones, around 85% seen once. The material was peripheral blood, obtained on day 0 of MenACWY control vaccination. The receptors stem from an adult in good health. The CDR3 runs from the conserved cysteine through the conserved F or W. Each record gives: V gene, clone size, J gene, CDR3 length, D gene, CDR3 protein, CDR3 DNA. D genes are given only for firm matches. Some rows mark clone size as missing; the rest say once, few, many or name a class of expanded clone.

>TRBV6-5|NA|TRBJ2-3|15|NA
CASGLSRQLTDTQYF
TGTGCCAGCGGCCTCAGTCGGCAGCTCACAGATACGCAGTATTTT
>TRBV24-1|NA|TRBJ1-3|21|TRBD1
CATSDLTGQRDLVATGNTIYF
TGTGCCACCAGTGACCTGACGGGACAGAGGGACCTGGTGGCTACTGGAAACACCATATATTTT
>TRBV5-1|NA|TRBJ2-4|12|NA
CASSPDLNIQYF
TGCGCCAGCAGCCCCGACTTAAACATTCAGTACTTC
>TRBV5-4|once|TRBJ2-1|15|TRBD2
CASSLASGSYNEQFF
TGTGCCAGCAGCCTCGCTAGCGGGAGCTACAATGAGCAGTTCTTC
>TRBV28|once|TRBJ1-4|13|NA
CATELTTNEKLFF
TGTGCCACCGAACTTACAACTAATGAAAAACTGTTTTTT
>TRBV6-5|few|TRBJ1-5|15|TRBD1
CASRIDRGGNQPQHF
TGTGCCAGCAGGATCGACAGGGGCGGCAATCAGCCCCAGCATTTT
>TRBV6-5|NA|TRBJ2-1|12|NA
CASRHPSNEQFF
TGTGCCAGCAGACACCCCTCCAATGAGCAGTTCTTC
>TRBV11-2|NA|TRBJ2-1|14|TRBD2
CASSYGTRNNEQFF
TGTGCCAGCAGCTACGGGACTAGAAACAATGAGCAGTTCTTC
>TRBV6-5|NA|TRBJ1-2|13|NA
CASSYEGDTGYTF
TGTGCCAGCAGTTACGAGGGTGACACTGGCTACACCTTC
>TRBV10-3|NA|TRBJ2-3|16|NA
CAISEAQGYGTDTQYF
TGTGCCATCAGTGAGGCACAGGGCTACGGCACAGATACGCAGTATTTT
>TRBV5-6|NA|TRBJ1-2|14|NA
CASSFLRSGTSYTF
TGTGCCAGCAGCTTTTTGAGGTCGGGTACGAGCTACACCTTC
>TRBV5-6|NA|TRBJ2-1|14|NA
CASSLRDSYNEQFF
TGTGCCAGCAGCCTCCGGGACTCTTACAATGAGCAGTTCTTC
>TRBV27|NA|TRBJ2-1|14|NA
CASSWSGELNEQFF
TGTGCCAGCAGTTGGTCCGGGGAACTCAATGAGCAGTTCTTC
>TRBV6-5|NA|TRBJ1-6|13|NA
CASMYDDNSPLHF
TGTGCCAGCATGTATGATGATAATTCACCCCTCCACTTT
>TRBV5-1|NA|TRBJ2-4|14|NA
CASSWDTPTNFQYF
TGCGCCAGCAGCTGGGACACCCCGACAAATTTTCAGTACTTC
>TRBV6-2/TRBV6-3|NA|TRBJ2-5|16|TRBD2
CASSLLSGSLRETQYF
TGTGCCAGCAGTCTTCTTAGCGGGAGTCTAAGAGAGACCCAGTACTTC
>TRBV6-5|NA|TRBJ2-7|15|NA
CASSKSIQGPYEQYF
TGTGCCAGCAGTAAGTCAATCCAAGGGCCCTACGAGCAGTACTTC
>TRBV11-2|NA|TRBJ2-5|15|TRBD2
CASSRSGTGHETQYF
TGTGCCAGCAGCAGGAGCGGGACGGGGCACGAGACCCAGTACTTC
>TRBV7-9|NA|TRBJ2-7|14|TRBD1
CASSAGQGPHEQYF
TGTGCCAGCAGCGCGGGACAGGGTCCCCACGAGCAGTACTTC
>TRBV4-3|NA|TRBJ2-1|17|NA
CASSQYLTQAVGDEQFF
TGCGCCAGCAGCCAATATTTGACGCAGGCCGTGGGCGATGAGCAGTTCTTC
>TRBV5-5|NA|TRBJ1-5|17|NA
CASSLSIPTVTAQPQHF
TGTGCCAGCAGCTTATCTATCCCCACAGTGACGGCTCAGCCCCAGCATTTT
>TRBV28|NA|TRBJ2-3|13|NA
CASSLVSGDTQYF
TGTGCCAGCAGTTTAGTTAGTGGGGATACGCAGTATTTT
>TRBV7-2|NA|TRBJ2-5|12|NA
CASSLDRETQYF
TGTGCCAGCAGCTTAGATCGCGAGACCCAGTACTTC
>TRBV5-4|NA|TRBJ2-1|14|TRBD2
CASSLGLAGDEQFF
TGTGCCAGCAGCTTGGGGCTAGCGGGAGACGAGCAGTTCTTC
>TRBV4-2|NA|TRBJ2-7|15|TRBD1
CASSQTGGSSYEQYF
TGTGCCAGCAGCCAAACAGGGGGTAGCTCCTACGAGCAGTACTTC
>TRBV24-1|NA|TRBJ2-5|13|NA
CATRRGAGETQYF
TGTGCCACTAGGAGGGGGGCGGGAGAGACCCAGTACTTC
>TRBV28|NA|TRBJ1-4|16|NA
CASNFPRGGLGEKLFF
TGTGCCAGCAATTTCCCGCGGGGAGGGCTGGGTGAAAAACTGTTTTTT
>TRBV10-3|NA|TRBJ1-2|13|TRBD1
CAIRWDRGEGYTF
TGTGCCATCAGGTGGGACAGGGGTGAAGGCTACACCTTC
>TRBV19|NA|TRBJ1-5|16|TRBD1
CASSEGDRGSNQPQHF
TGTGCCAGTAGTGAGGGAGACAGGGGAAGCAATCAGCCCCAGCATTTT
>TRBV28|NA|TRBJ2-7|14|NA
CASRPGTYYYEQYF
TGTGCCAGCAGGCCAGGGACGTATTACTACGAGCAGTACTTC
>TRBV15|NA|TRBJ2-4|13|NA
CATSEEAKNIQYF
TGTGCCACCTCGGAAGAGGCCAAAAACATTCAGTACTTC
>TRBV5-4|NA|TRBJ2-2|16|TRBD2
CASSSATSVNTGELFF
TGTGCCAGCAGCTCGGCGACTAGCGTTAACACCGGGGAGCTGTTTTTT
>TRBV6-2/TRBV6-3|NA|TRBJ2-3|13|NA
CASSFRGPDTQYF
TGTGCCAGCAGTTTCAGGGGCCCAGATACGCAGTATTTT
>TRBV28|NA|TRBJ2-7|16|NA
CASSATDGPYSYEQYF
TGTGCCAGCAGTGCGACAGATGGCCCTTATTCCTACGAGCAGTACTTC
>TRBV5-6|NA|TRBJ2-2|14|NA
CASSSAMNTGELFF
TGTGCCAGCAGCTCGGCTATGAACACCGGGGAGCTGTTTTTT
>TRBV29-1|NA|TRBJ1-1|15|NA
CSVEERGVLNTEAFF
TGCAGCGTTGAAGAGAGGGGGGTACTGAACACTGAAGCTTTCTTT
>TRBV6-1|once|TRBJ2-7|15|TRBD2
CASSEVAGSNYEQYF
TGTGCCAGCAGTGAGGTAGCGGGATCTAACTACGAGCAGTACTTC
>TRBV5-4|NA|TRBJ2-5|12|NA
CASSWGRETQYF
TGTGCCAGCAGCTGGGGAAGGGAGACCCAGTACTTC
>TRBV28|NA|TRBJ2-5|14|TRBD2
CATAWRESQETQYF
TGTGCCACTGCCTGGCGGGAGAGCCAAGAGACCCAGTACTTC
>TRBV13|NA|TRBJ2-1|16|NA
CASSLGRRYSYNEQFF
TGTGCCAGCAGCTTAGGTCGGCGGTACTCCTACAATGAGCAGTTCTTC
>TRBV29-1|NA|TRBJ1-1|12|NA
CSGTTVNTEAFF
TGCAGCGGGACCACTGTGAACACTGAAGCTTTCTTT
>TRBV19|NA|TRBJ2-5|15|NA
CASSIGVTEGETQYF
TGTGCCAGTAGTATCGGGGTCACCGAGGGTGAGACCCAGTACTTC
>TRBV24-1|NA|TRBJ2-6|15|NA
CATSDGSPGANVLTF
TGTGCCACCAGTGACGGGAGCCCCGGGGCCAACGTCCTGACTTTC
>TRBV5-4|NA|TRBJ1-1|15|NA
CASSLESGLSTEAFF
TGTGCCAGCAGCTTGGAGTCAGGTCTCTCGACTGAAGCTTTCTTT
>TRBV18|NA|TRBJ1-2|13|NA
CASSPADSYGYTF
TGTGCCAGCTCACCAGCGGATTCCTATGGCTACACCTTC
>TRBV19|NA|TRBJ2-7|16|NA
CASSIASTGTSYEQYF
TGTGCCAGTAGTATTGCCTCCACGGGGACTTCCTACGAGCAGTACTTC
>TRBV7-9|NA|TRBJ1-5|15|TRBD1
CASSLDRGANQPQHF
TGTGCCAGCAGCCTTGACAGGGGAGCTAATCAGCCCCAGCATTTT
>TRBV7-2|few|TRBJ2-7|11|NA
CASTGSYEQYF
TGTGCCAGCACTGGGTCCTACGAGCAGTACTTC
>TRBV30|NA|TRBJ1-2|12|NA
CACTQGYYGYTF
TGTGCCTGTACCCAGGGGTACTATGGCTACACCTTC
>TRBV27|NA|TRBJ2-1|14|NA
CASSWDTPSNEQFF
TGTGCCAGCAGCTGGGATACCCCGAGTAATGAGCAGTTCTTC
>TRBV6-5|once|TRBJ2-7|14|NA
CASRDAVSLLEQYF
TGTGCCAGTCGGGACGCGGTCTCCCTCCTCGAGCAGTACTTC
>TRBV24-1|once|TRBJ2-1|15|TRBD1
CATSDWGQMSDEQFF
TGTGCCACCAGTGATTGGGGACAGATGAGCGATGAGCAGTTCTTC
>TRBV7-8|few|TRBJ2-1|15|NA
CASSIGPDRSNEQFF
TGTGCCAGCAGCATAGGACCAGACAGGAGCAATGAGCAGTTCTTC
>TRBV27|NA|TRBJ1-5|13|TRBD1
CASGTGGGQPQHF
TGTGCCAGCGGTACAGGGGGCGGTCAGCCCCAGCATTTT
>TRBV11-2|NA|TRBJ2-5|13|NA
CASSPDPQETQYF
TGTGCCAGCAGCCCGGACCCCCAAGAGACCCAGTACTTC
>TRBV5-5|NA|TRBJ2-7|15|NA
CASSLNGDLSYEQYF
TGTGCCAGCAGTCTGAACGGGGATCTCTCCTACGAGCAGTACTTC
>TRBV2|once|TRBJ2-2|14|NA
CASSEQQGSGELFF
TGTGCCAGCAGCGAACAACAGGGATCCGGGGAGCTGTTTTTT
>TRBV5-1|NA|TRBJ1-6|16|NA
CASSKNGGEGISPLHF
TGCGCCAGCAGTAAAAACGGAGGGGAGGGGATTTCACCCCTCCACTTT